This TCR beta chain was observed in a study of a mutant IDH1 vaccine in newly diagnosed glioma listed by TCRdb under 2021. A note on the overall study: Of the roughly 31 treated patients, approximately 62% were male and approximately 38% were female, and the mean age was approximately 40 years. Prior to enrollment, standard therapy consisting of radiotherapy alone, temozolomide alone, or radiochemotherapy with temozolomide had been administered to patients, with the combination being received by most patients. Peripheral blood was drawn at six visits: V03 (baseline), V05, V07, V10, V12 and V13. For exploratory analyses, longitudinal TCRB deep sequencing was carried out in about 25 treated patients wherever samples were available. The investigation overall reported the following: Pseudoprogression appeared unrelated to alterations in the top peripheral T cell clonotypes detected by TCRB sequencing. Across multiple MHC alleles, vaccine-induced immune responses were seen in 90% to 95% of patients. The authors noted that analyses of patient blood samples could not be reproduced because of sample limitations. Selection of PBMC samples for TCRB deep sequencing was based on availability.

Worth noting for this clone: Which antigen it targets is not known. There are no base qualities to consult, and no much larger clone falls within one base.

Sample time point, as interpreted from the label and publication: baseline, week 1 (first vaccination visit). The treatment or condition tag for this specimen amounts to: pre-vaccination baseline after standard-of-care therapy. Newly diagnosed WHO grade 3 or 4 IDH1-mutant astrocytomas showing loss of nuclear ATRX were present in the donors. The samples were drawn from NOA16, a multicentre, single-arm, open-label phase I trial in Germany that tested a mutant IDH1 peptide vaccine in humans for the first time. For immunogenicity testing, the blood drawn at visit V03 was used as the baseline sample. Genomic DNA for TCRB sequencing was extracted from EDTA blood using the DNeasy Blood and Tissue Kit. Library generation was performed with the immunoSEQ multiplex PCR assay. The hsTCRB Kit was used according to the manufacturer's protocol to amplify rearranged TCR beta chain sequences. Sequencing of TCRB libraries was carried out on an Illumina MiSeq. From the authors' description of their analysis: The kit vendor's proprietary platform handled demultiplexing, trimming and gene mapping. Drawn from immuneACCESS, this table holds only the in-frame rearrangements with V and J called that TCRdb kept. Clones are partly lost; checked studies trace under half to an unresolved V gene and leave the rest unexplained. V and J calls plus clone size are reproduced from that table; the DNA served to infer D and trimming. Across this sample there are tens of thousands of clones, with just over 90% seen only once. Approximately 9.2% of the sample lies in the top ten.

CDR1 and CDR2 are drawn from the germline V gene: MNHEY, SVGAGI. Trimming takes 1 base from V and 4 bases from J, and the germline ends sit 8 bases apart. The CDR3 measures 14 amino acids from cysteine to phenylalanine. The read is trimmed to its CDR3 DNA, 42 bases read in frame from base 1. The sequencing used PBMCs, collected from a glioma patient treated with radiotherapy, temozolomide or both. This receptor chain uses TRBV6-5 and TRBJ1-5, and possibly TRBD1, on 5 matching bases. The origin of this receptor is a man younger than 40 with glioma. The CDR3 sequence is CASSYLGVNQPQHF. The bases read TGTGCCAGCAGTTACTTGGGGGTGAATCAGCCCCAGCATTTT.